This TCR beta chain was profiled in a study of identifying expanded T cells in peripheral blood. Study outcomes and limitations: Approximately two-week clone count variance significantly increased as total template count grew. Differentially abundant clones: around 1.2 between replicates, 16.4 at approximately 13 days, less than 20 at four.

TCRdb's copy holds only in-frame clones and misses some; the assay was immunoSEQ multiplex PCR. Here the sample spans over 90,000 clones, approximately 89% being singletons. Healthy donors had no documented immune events, such as infections, while sampled. As to this clone: The target antigen is unknown.

The receptor comes from a person between 18 and 70 years old in good health. Specimen: blood.

The CDR3 loop is CASSPWGKGNTIYF. In DNA form, the CDR3 reads TGTGCCAGCAGTCCCTGGGGGAAAGGAAACACCATATATTTT. The J gene is TRBJ1-3, the V gene TRBV27, with D possibly being TRBD1 (5 bases). CDR1 is MNHEY, CDR2 SMNVEV, per germline (reference sequence). The V and J ends lost 5 bases and 4 bases respectively, with 12 bases between them. CDR3 length equals 14 residues.